This T cell receptor beta chain was captured by sequencing in a study of T-cell memory formation after mild COVID-19. Overall study results and limits: CD8+ contracting clones occupied EMRA, while CD4+ ones occupied mainly CM and EM.

In this sample, this clonotype turned up a few times. The antigen is undetermined. MiXCR, run by TCRdb on the 5' RACE reads, gives a single entry per CDR3 protein. The sample carries around 300,000 distinct CDR3 sequences, 10% to 15% recorded once. The TCR originated in a man between 18 and 29 years old who had mild COVID-19 (a few samples of this study predate the infection). Cell type and time point are not known. The sample taken for sequencing was PBMCs or a T cell subset sorted from them (not recorded which).

As DNA, the CDR3 is TGCGCCAGCAGCTTGGGGACTAATGAAGAGACCCAGTACTTC. Amino acids: CASSLGTNEETQYF. The chain couples TRBV5-1 to TRBJ2-5; possible D gene TRBD2, 6 bases. CDR1 is SGHRS, CDR2 YFSETQ, per germline. This CDR3 has 14 amino acids. The V end lost 0 bases, the J end lost 3 bases, and 9 bases lay between the germline ends.